Each of the 9 T cell receptor beta chains below was sequenced from the same sample in a study of CD8+CD57+ T cells in acquired aplastic anemia. Sequencing was done on patients that had shown CD8+CD57+ cell expansion by flow cytometry. Genomic DNA, serving as template, underwent TCR beta VDJ and CDR3 profiling. TCRdb ran MiXCR on the reads and lists one entry per CDR3 protein. This sample has around 500,000 distinct CDR3 sequences, with about a third found just once. Source material: sorted CD4+, CD8+, or CD8+CD57+ T cells (not recorded which) from PBMCs. The receptors were gathered from a human donor with aplastic anemia.

The sample holds a few counts of this clonotype. This chain connects TRBV6-1 to TRBJ1-5, with unresolved D. The CDR3 has 13 amino acids. Trimming cost V 3 bases and J 3 bases, with 6 bases left between them. Germline V gene data show CDR1 as MNHNS and CDR2 as SASEGT. CDR3 in amino acids: CASSDRYNQPQHF. The DNA for the CDR3 is TGTGCCAGCAGTGACCGATACAATCAGCCCCAGCATTTT.

This clonotype was picked up a small number of times. The V gene is TRBV19, the J gene TRBJ2-2; 8 nucleotides align to TRBD2. The CDR3 runs 14 residues. Germline CDR1 LNHDA, CDR2 SQIVND (reference sequence). The V and J ends lost 7 bases and 5 bases, in that order; junction bases with no gene match: 6. The CDR3 is CASKYSGGTGELFF. The CDR3 DNA reads as TGTGCCAGTAAATATTCGGGGGGGACCGGGGAGCTGTTTTTT.

In this sample, this clonotype turned up a few times. This sequence joins TRBV3-1 and TRBJ1-2; D gene ambiguous. Deletions cut 0 bases from V and 6 bases from J, with 11 bases between. Per germline, CDR1 LGHDT and CDR2 YNNKEL (reference sequence). This CDR3 has 14 residues. CDR3 coding DNA: TGTGCCAGCAGCCAAGATCCCCAATCTCATGGCTACACCTTC. Its protein product is CASSQDPQSHGYTF.

This chain connects TRBV10-2 to TRBJ2-2; TRBD2 matches 8 bases. The V gene end was trimmed by 7 bases and the J gene end by 7 bases; junction bases not matched to a gene: 17. Germline V gene data show CDR1 as WSHSY and CDR2 as SAAADI. The CDR3 totals 17 residues. The CDR3 here is CASTLEGTSFLNGELFF. The CDR3 nucleotides are TGCGCCAGCACTCTAGAGGGGACTAGTTTTCTTAACGGGGAGCTGTTTTTT.

This chain joins TRBV2 and TRBJ2-5; TRBD2 agrees at 11 bases. Germline V CDR1 and CDR2: SNHLY, FYNNEI. V shed 5 bases and J 3 bases; nucleotides not matched to a gene: 11. This CDR3 has 17 amino acids. The DNA of the CDR3 is TGTGCCAGCAGTTTGATCCCGGGGACTAGCGGTAAAGAGACCCAGTACTTC. This translates into CASSLIPGTSGKETQYF. Variable domain in full (rest from reference TRBV2 and TRBJ2-5): EPEVTQTPSHQVTQMGQEVILRCVPISNHLYFYWYRQILGQKVEFLVSFYNNEISEKSEIFDDQFSVERPDGSNFTLKIRSTKLEDSAMYFCASSLIPGTSGKETQYFGPGTRLLVL.

This clonotype was counted many times. The chain uses TRBV9 and TRBJ2-3; TRBD1 or TRBD2 may be the D gene (5 bases each). The germline CDR1 and CDR2 sequences are SGDLS and YYNGEE. The length of the CDR3 is 16 residues. Between the trimmed V and J ends, which lost 4 bases and 0 bases, there was a span of 15 bases. DNA of the CDR3: TGTGCCAGCAGCAAATCCGGGACGGTGAGCACAGATACGCAGTATTTT. Its protein product is CASSKSGTVSTDTQYF.

This clonotype was recorded a few times. V and J are TRBV27 and TRBJ1-2; tentatively, D is TRBD1 (5 bases). Germline CDR1 is MNHEY and CDR2 is SMNVEV (reference sequence). CDR3 length: 14 residues. Trimming took off 4 bases at V and 8 bases at J, with 17 bases between the two ends. CDR3 region: CASSSLSREGGYTF. The DNA of the CDR3 is TGTGCCAGCAGTTCGTTGAGCAGGGAGGGAGGCTACACCTTC.

Turning to this clonotype: Given a much more abundant clone one base away, this may be a read error. The chain employs TRBV10-3 and TRBJ2-1; a possible D gene is TRBD2 (6 bases). Germline V gives CDR1 ENHRY, CDR2 SYGVKD. Trimming took 4 bases from V and 8 from J, leaving 18 bases between them. The CDR3 is 15 residues long. CDR3 DNA sequence: TGTGCCATCAGTGTTCCTGGCGGGAATTTCCATGAGCAGTTCTTC. Protein: CAISVPGGNFHEQFF.

This clonotype was seen many times. Written as DNA, the CDR3 is TGTGCCAGCACGGGCCAGCGGGCCTCCTACGAGCAGTACTTC. Protein sequence: CASTGQRASYEQYF. The chain uses TRBV2 and TRBJ2-7; possibly TRBD2 for D (6 bases). The CDR3 runs 14 residues. Trimming removed 7 bases from V and 0 bases from J, with 13 bases in between. Germline assignment: CDR1 SNHLY and CDR2 FYNNEI.